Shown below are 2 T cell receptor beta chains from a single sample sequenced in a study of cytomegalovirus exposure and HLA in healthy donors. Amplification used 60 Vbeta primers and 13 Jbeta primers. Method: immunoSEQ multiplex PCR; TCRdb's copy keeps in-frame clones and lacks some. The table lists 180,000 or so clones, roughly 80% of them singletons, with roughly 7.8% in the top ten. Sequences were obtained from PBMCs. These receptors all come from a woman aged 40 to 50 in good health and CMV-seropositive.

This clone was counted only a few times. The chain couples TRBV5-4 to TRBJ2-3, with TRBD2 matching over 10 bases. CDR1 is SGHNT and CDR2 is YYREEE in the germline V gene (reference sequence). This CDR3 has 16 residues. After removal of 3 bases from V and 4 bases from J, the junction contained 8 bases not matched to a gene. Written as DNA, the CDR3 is TGTGCCAGCAGCTCTCGGACTAGCGGCCCCCCAGATACGCAGTATTTT. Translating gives CASSSRTSGPPDTQYF.

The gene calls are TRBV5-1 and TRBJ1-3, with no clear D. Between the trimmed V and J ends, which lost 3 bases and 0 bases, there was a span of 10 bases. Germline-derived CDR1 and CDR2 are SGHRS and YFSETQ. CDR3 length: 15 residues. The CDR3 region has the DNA TGCGCCAGCAGCTCTGACATGTACTCTGGAAACACCATATATTTT. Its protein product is CASSSDMYSGNTIYF.